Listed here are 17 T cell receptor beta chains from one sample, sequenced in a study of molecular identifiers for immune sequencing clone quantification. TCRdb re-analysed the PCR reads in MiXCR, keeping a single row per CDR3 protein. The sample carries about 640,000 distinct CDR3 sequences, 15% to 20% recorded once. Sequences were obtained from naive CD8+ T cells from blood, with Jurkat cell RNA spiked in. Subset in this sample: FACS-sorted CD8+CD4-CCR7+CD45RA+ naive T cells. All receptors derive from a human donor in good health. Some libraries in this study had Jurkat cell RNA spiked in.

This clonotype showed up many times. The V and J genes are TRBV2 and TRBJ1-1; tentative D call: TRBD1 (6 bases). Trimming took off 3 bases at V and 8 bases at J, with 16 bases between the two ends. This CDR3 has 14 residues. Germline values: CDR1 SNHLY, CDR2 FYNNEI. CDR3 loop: CASSDGLGGPEAFF. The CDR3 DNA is TGTGCCAGCAGTGACGGCCTGGGGGGGCCCGAAGCTTTCTTT.

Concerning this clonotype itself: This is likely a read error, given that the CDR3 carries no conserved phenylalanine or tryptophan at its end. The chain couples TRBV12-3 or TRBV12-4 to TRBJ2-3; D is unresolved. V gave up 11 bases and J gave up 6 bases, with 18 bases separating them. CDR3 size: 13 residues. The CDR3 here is CARGSGLEDTQYL. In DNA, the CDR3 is TGTGCCCGCGGATCGGGCCTTGAGGATACGCAGTATCTT.

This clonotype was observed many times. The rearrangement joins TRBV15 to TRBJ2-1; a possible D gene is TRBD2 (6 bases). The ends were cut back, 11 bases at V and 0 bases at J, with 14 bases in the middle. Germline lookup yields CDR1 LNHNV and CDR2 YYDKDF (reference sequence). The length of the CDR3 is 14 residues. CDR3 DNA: TGTGCCGCCTCAAGTAGCGGCTCCTACAATGAGCAGTTCTTC. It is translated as CAASSSGSYNEQFF.

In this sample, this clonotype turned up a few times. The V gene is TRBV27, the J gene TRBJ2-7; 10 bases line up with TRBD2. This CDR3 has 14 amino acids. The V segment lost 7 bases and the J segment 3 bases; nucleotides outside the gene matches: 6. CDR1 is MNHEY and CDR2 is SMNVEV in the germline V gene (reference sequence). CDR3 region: CASTQAGGLYEQYF. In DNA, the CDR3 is TGTGCCAGCACCCAAGCGGGAGGGCTCTACGAGCAGTACTTC.

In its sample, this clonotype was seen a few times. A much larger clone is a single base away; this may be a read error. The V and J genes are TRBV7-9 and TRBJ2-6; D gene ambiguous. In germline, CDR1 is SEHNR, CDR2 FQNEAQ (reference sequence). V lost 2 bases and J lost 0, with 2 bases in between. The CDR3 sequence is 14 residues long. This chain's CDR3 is CASSLISGANVLTF. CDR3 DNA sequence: TGTGCCAGCAGCTTAATCTCTGGGGCCAACGTCCTGACTTTC.

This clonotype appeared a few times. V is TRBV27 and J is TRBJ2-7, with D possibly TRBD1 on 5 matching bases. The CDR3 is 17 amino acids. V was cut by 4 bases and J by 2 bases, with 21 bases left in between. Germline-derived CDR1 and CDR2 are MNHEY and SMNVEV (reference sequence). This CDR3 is CASSSHPDSLGTYEQYF. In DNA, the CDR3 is TGTGCCAGCAGTTCCCATCCAGACAGTCTGGGCACCTACGAGCAGTACTTC.

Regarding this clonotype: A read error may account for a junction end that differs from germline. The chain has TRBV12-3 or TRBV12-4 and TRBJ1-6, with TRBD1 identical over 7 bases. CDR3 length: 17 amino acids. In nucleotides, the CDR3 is TGTGCCAGCAGCTACAGGGGAGGGAGCTCCTATAATTCACTCCTCCACTTT. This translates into CASSYRGGSSYNSLLHF.

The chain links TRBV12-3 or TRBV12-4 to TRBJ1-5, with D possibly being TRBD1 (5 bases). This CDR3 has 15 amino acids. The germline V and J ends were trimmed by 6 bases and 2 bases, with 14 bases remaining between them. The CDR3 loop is CASSPGPGGNQPQHF. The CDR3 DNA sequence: TGTGCCAGCAGCCCGGGACCCGGAGGCAATCAGCCCCAGCATTTT.

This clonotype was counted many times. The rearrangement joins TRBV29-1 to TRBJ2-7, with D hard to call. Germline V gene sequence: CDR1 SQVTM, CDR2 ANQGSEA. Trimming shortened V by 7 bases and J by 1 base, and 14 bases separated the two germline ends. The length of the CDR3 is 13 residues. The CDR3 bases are TGCAGCGCAATACTATTGCGGTCCTACGAGCAGTACTTC. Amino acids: CSAILLRSYEQYF.

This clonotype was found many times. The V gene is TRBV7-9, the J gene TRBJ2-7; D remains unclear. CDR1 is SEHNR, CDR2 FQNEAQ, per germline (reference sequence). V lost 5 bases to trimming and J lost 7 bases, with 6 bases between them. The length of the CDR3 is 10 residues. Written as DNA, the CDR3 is TGTGCCAGCAGCCGGACGGAGCAGTACTTC. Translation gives CASSRTEQYF.

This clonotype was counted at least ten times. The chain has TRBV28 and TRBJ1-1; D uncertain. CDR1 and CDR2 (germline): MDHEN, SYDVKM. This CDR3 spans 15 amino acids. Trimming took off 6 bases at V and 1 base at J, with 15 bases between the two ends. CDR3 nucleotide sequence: TGTGCCAGCAGCACGGAAGGGAGAGCGAACACTGAAGCTTTCTTT. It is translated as CASSTEGRANTEAFF.

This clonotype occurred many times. DNA for the CDR3: TGTGCCAGCAGCACCAGACAGGGAACTAGCACAGATACGCAGTATTTT. Its protein is CASSTRQGTSTDTQYF. The rearrangement uses TRBV9 and TRBJ2-3, with TRBD1 matching 7 bases. The CDR3 extends over 16 amino acids. Germline V gene data show CDR1 as SGDLS and CDR2 as YYNGEE. The trim removed 4 bases at V and 0 bases at J, leaving 8 bases unmatched.

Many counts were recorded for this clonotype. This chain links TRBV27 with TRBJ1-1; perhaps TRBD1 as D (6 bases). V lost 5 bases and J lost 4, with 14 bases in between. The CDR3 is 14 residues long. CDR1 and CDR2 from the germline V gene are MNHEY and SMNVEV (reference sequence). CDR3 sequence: CASSITGISTEAFF. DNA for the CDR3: TGTGCCAGCAGTATTACAGGGATTTCCACTGAAGCTTTCTTT.

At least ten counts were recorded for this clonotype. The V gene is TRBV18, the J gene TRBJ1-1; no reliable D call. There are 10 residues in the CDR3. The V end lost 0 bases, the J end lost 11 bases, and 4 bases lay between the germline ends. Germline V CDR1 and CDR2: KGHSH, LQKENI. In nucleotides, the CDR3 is TGTGCCAGCTCACCACCGTACGCTTTCTTT. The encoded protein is CASSPPYAFF.

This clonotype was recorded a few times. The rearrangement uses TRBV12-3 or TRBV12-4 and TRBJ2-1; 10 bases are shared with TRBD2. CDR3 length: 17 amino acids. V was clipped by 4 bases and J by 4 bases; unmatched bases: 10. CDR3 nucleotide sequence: TGTGCCAGCAGTTCCCAAGGACTAGCGGCGACTTACAATGAGCAGTTCTTC. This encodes CASSSQGLAATYNEQFF.

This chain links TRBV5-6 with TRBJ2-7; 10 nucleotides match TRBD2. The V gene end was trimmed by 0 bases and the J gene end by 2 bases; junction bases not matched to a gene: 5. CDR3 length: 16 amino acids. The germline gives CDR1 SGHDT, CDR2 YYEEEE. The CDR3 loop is CASSLGVSGGAYEQYF. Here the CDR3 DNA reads TGTGCCAGCAGCTTGGGCGTGAGCGGGGGGGCCTACGAGCAGTACTTC.

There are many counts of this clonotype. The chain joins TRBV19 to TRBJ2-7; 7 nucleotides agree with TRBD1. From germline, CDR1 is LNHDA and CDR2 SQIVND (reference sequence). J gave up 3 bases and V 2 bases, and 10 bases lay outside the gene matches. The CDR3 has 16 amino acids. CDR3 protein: CASSITLGQIYYEQYF. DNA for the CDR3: TGTGCCAGTAGTATAACCCTGGGACAGATTTACTACGAGCAGTACTTC.